This entry describes one T cell receptor beta chain. Its antigen is still unknown. The CDR3 runs 14 residues. CDR1 and CDR2 (germline): LNHDA, SQIVND (reference sequence). V dropped 0 bases and J dropped 8; count of bases not matched to a gene: 6. The sample comes from a study of cytomegalovirus exposure and HLA in healthy donors. General study points: In an earlier analysis, in some 500 donors, most V segments appeared productive either ~90% or ~30% of the time. In a later analysis, a missense DCLRE1C variant was linked to TCR beta V- and J-gene trimming. A later analysis by the authors found several of the most significant clusters apparently linked to common viral pathogens. The authors reported that TCR beta sequences could predict HLA-A and HLA-B alleles. These predictions were accurate for most subjects in the first cohort.

PCR was performed using 60 Vbeta and 13 Jbeta primers. TCRdb keeps only in-frame clones here, not all; method: immunoSEQ multiplex PCR. This table holds 35,000 to 50,000 clones. This TCR was recovered from a male donor in good health and CMV-seronegative. Sequencing input: PBMCs. The chain is built from TRBV19 and TRBJ1-2; 7 bases map to TRBD1. CDR3 in amino acids: CASSIDTAGGGYTF. The DNA of the CDR3 is TGTGCCAGTAGTATAGATACGGCAGGGGGAGGCTACACCTTC.